This is a list of T cell receptor beta chains from one sample in a study of blood T cell repertoires in COVID-19. Libraries were prepared by immunoSEQ multiplex PCR; TCRdb keeps only in-frame clonotypes and omits some of them. The table shows over 70,000 clones, with less than 85% occurring only once. Sequencing was carried out using peripheral blood. These receptors were taken from a man in his sixties or seventies with acute or convalescent COVID-19. The CDR3 runs from the conserved cysteine through the conserved F or W. The D gene is left open where the match is weak. Where a row states a size, it is once, few, many or the class of an expanded clone; other rows omit it.

d_gene | abundance | j_gene | v_gene | CDR3aa | CDR3nt
TRBD1 | many | TRBJ2-5 | TRBV7-2 | CASSLEGQGASGETQYF | TGTGCCAGCAGCTTAGAGGGGCAGGGGGCATCCGGGGAGACCCAGTACTTC
- | - | TRBJ2-3 | TRBV19 | CASSTQGYNTQYF | TGTGCCAGTAGTACGCAGGGATATAATACGCAGTATTTT
- | few | TRBJ2-7 | TRBV6-5 | CASSYSVSGYLYEQYF | TGTGCCAGCAGTTACTCAGTATCCGGGTATCTCTACGAGCAGTACTTC
- | many | TRBJ1-1 | TRBV15 | CATSSSPIQLTEAFF | TGTGCCACCAGCAGCTCACCCATCCAACTCACTGAAGCTTTCTTT
- | - | TRBJ1-5 | TRBV5-4 | CATSAWGGSNQPQHF | TGTGCCACCTCAGCTTGGGGGGGAAGCAATCAGCCCCAGCATTTT
TRBD1 | - | TRBJ1-1 | TRBV12-5 | CASGPDRGANTEAFF | TGTGCTAGTGGTCCCGACAGGGGCGCTAACACTGAAGCTTTCTTT
TRBD1 | - | TRBJ1-1 | TRBV24-1 | CATSDLWTGGDTEAFF | TGTGCCACCAGTGATTTGTGGACAGGGGGTGACACTGAAGCTTTCTTT
- | - | TRBJ1-6 | TRBV3-1/TRBV3-2 | CASSQRTGLDNSPLHF | TGTGCCAGCAGCCAACGGACTGGGCTCGATAATTCACCCCTCCACTTT
TRBD1 | few | TRBJ1-1 | TRBV5-1 | CASSLQTGMAEAFF | TGCGCCAGCAGCTTACAGACAGGGATGGCTGAAGCTTTCTTT
- | - | TRBJ1-2 | TRBV6-1 | CASSEAPNGVQSQGGYTF | TGTGCCAGCAGTGAAGCGCCTAATGGGGTCCAAAGCCAGGGTGGCTACACCTTC
TRBD1 | many | TRBJ1-5 | TRBV6-5 | CASSWTGDQPQHF | TGTGCCAGCAGCTGGACAGGGGATCAGCCCCAGCATTTT
- | - | TRBJ1-3 | TRBV2 | CASIRGNSGNTIYF | TGTGCCAGCATTCGGGGAAACTCTGGAAACACCATATATTTT
- | few | TRBJ1-4 | TRBV2 | CASSQDRNNEKLFF | TGTGCCAGCAGCCAGGACAGAAATAATGAAAAACTGTTTTTT
- | - | TRBJ1-6 | TRBV6-5 | CASSYTRGATSSPLHF | TGTGCCAGCAGTTACACCCGGGGGGCGACAAGCTCACCCCTCCACTTT
- | - | TRBJ1-2 | TRBV4-1 | CASSQGVVQGHYGYTF | TGCGCCAGCAGCCAAGGTGTAGTACAGGGCCACTATGGCTACACCTTC
- | - | TRBJ1-1 | TRBV19 | CASSIGPNTEAFF | TGTGCCAGTAGTATAGGGCCGAACACTGAAGCTTTCTTT